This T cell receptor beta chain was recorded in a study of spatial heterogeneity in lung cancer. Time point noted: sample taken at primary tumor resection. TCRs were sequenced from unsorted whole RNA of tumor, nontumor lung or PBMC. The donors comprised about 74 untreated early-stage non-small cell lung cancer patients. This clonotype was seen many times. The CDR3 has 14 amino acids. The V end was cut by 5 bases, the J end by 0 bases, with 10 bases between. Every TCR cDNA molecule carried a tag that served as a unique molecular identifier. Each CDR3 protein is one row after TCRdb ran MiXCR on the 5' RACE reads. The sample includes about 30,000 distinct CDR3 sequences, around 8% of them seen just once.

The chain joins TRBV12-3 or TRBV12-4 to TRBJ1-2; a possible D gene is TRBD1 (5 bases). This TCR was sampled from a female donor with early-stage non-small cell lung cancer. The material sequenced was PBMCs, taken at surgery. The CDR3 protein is CASSPGLANYGYTF. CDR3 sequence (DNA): TGTGCCAGCAGTCCAGGGTTAGCTAACTATGGCTACACCTTC.